The 23 T cell receptor beta chains given below trace back to one sample, sequenced in a study of CD8+ T cells in alopecia areata. Regarding treatment: oral pan-JAK inhibitor, 5-10 mg twice daily. Extracted from the samples, RNA was reverse transcribed into cDNA to serve as the sequencing template. The table came from immunoSEQ multiplex PCR; TCRdb's copy has only in-frame clones and leaves some out. The table lists some 80,000 clones, roughly 70% of them singletons. Sample: CD8+ T cells sorted from blood, taken at week 24, from a patient treated with tofacitinib. These receptors originate from a human donor with alopecia areata.

The chain recombines TRBV4-1 with TRBJ2-5; no clear D. CDR1 MGHRA and CDR2 YSYEKL come from the germline V gene. The CDR3 is 16 amino acids. V was cut by 0 bases and J by 2 bases, with 13 bases left in between. CDR3: CASSQDSYSRQETQYF. The CDR3 DNA reads as TGCGCCAGCAGCCAAGATTCGTACTCGCGGCAAGAGACCCAGTACTTC.

The chain combines TRBV2 with TRBJ2-2; possibly TRBD1 for D (6 bases). V lost 8 bases, J lost 3 bases, and 13 bases lay in between. The CDR3 runs 14 residues. Germline V gene sequence: CDR1 SNHLY, CDR2 FYNNEI. CDR3 sequence (DNA): TGTGCCAGCGGCCCGGGACAAGACACCGGGGAGCTGTTTTTT. Translation gives CASGPGQDTGELFF.

The chain recombines TRBV6-5 with TRBJ2-2, with 9 bases fitting TRBD2. V gave up 2 bases and J gave up 1 base; unmatched junction bases: 2. The CDR3 spans 16 residues. CDR1 and CDR2 from the germline V gene are MNHEY and SVGAGI. The CDR3 bases are TGTGCCAGCAGTTACGCGACTAGCGGGAACACCGGGGAGCTGTTTTTT. Translating gives CASSYATSGNTGELFF.

The chain is built from TRBV7-9 and TRBJ1-1; 9 positions agree with TRBD1. Germline V CDR1 and CDR2: SEHNR, FQNEAQ (reference sequence). The CDR3 extends over 15 amino acids. With 5 bases clipped from V and 6 bases from J, the junction kept 10 bases outside the gene matches. The CDR3 is CASSVLQGAASEAFF. CDR3 coding DNA: TGTGCCAGCAGCGTACTACAGGGGGCAGCTTCTGAAGCTTTCTTT. The full variable domain, rest sourced from reference TRBV7-9 and TRBJ1-1, is DTGVSQNPRHKITKRGQNVTFRCDPISEHNRLYWYRQTLGQGPEFLTYFQNEAQLEKSRLLSDRFSAERPKGSFSTLEIQRTEQGDSAMYLCASSVLQGAASEAFFGQGTRLTVV.

The chain carries TRBV28 and TRBJ1-5, with 7 bases fitting TRBD1. The V segment lost 6 bases and the J segment 3 bases; nucleotides outside the gene matches: 5. Germline loops: CDR1 MDHEN, CDR2 SYDVKM. CDR3 length: 14 amino acids. The CDR3 coding sequence is TGTGCCAGCAGGGAGACAGGGCCCAATCAGCCCCAGCATTTT. Amino acids: CASRETGPNQPQHF.

This clone was recorded a few times. This chain joins TRBV5-1 and TRBJ2-1; 13 bases are a match to TRBD2. V gave up 4 bases and J gave up 5 bases; unmatched junction bases: 3. CDR3 length equals 15 residues. The germline gives CDR1 SGHRS, CDR2 YFSETQ. In DNA form, the CDR3 reads TGCGCCAGCAGCGAAGGACTAGCGGGGGACAATGAGCAGTTCTTC. It encodes CASSEGLAGDNEQFF.

A note on this clone: Additional DNA sequences in this sample encode the identical CDR3. The chain carries TRBV5-1 and TRBJ1-1, with D hard to call. The CDR3 loop spans 13 amino acids. Between the trimmed V and J ends, which lost 0 bases and 0 bases, there was a span of 3 bases. The germline gives CDR1 SGHRS, CDR2 YFSETQ. The DNA for the CDR3 is TGCGCCAGCAGCTTGGGAGTGAACACTGAAGCTTTCTTT. This encodes CASSLGVNTEAFF.

On this clone itself: A much larger clone differs by one base, so this may be a read error. The chain employs TRBV7-2 and TRBJ2-7; D might be TRBD2 (7 bases). V shed 1 base and J shed 5 bases, with 15 bases lying between them. Per germline, CDR1 SGHTA and CDR2 FQGNSA. The CDR3 has 15 residues. The CDR3 bases are TGTGCCAGCAGCTTAGGGGGGGGGCCCGGGGACGAGCAGTACTTC. Translating gives CASSLGGGPGDEQYF.

V and J are TRBV29-1 and TRBJ2-3, with 7 bases that match TRBD2. This CDR3 is built from 15 residues. Germline V gives CDR1 SQVTM, CDR2 ANQGSEA. V lost 2 bases, J lost 3 bases, and 8 bases stayed unmatched. CDR3 amino acids: CSVEPPSSGTDTQYF. The CDR3 region has the DNA TGCAGCGTTGAACCCCCCTCTAGCGGTACAGATACGCAGTATTTT.

This chain uses TRBV18 with TRBJ2-1, with TRBD1 matching 9 bases. The CDR3 spans 17 residues. Germline V CDR1 and CDR2: KGHSH, LQKENI. After removal of 3 bases from V and 8 bases from J, the junction contained 14 bases not matched to a gene. The CDR3 reads CASSPPPGQGIYDEQFF. The CDR3 DNA reads TGTGCCAGCTCACCCCCCCCGGGACAGGGAATTTATGATGAGCAGTTCTTC.

CDR3 sequence (DNA): TGTGCCAGCAGTTTTGACCAGCGGGAGGGCTACGAGCAGTACTTC. Translation gives CASSFDQREGYEQYF. The chain links TRBV28 to TRBJ2-7, with 10 bases that match TRBD2. The CDR3 has 15 residues. Per the germline V gene, CDR1 is MDHEN and CDR2 is SYDVKM. The trim removed 3 bases at V and 3 bases at J, leaving 5 bases unmatched.

This chain connects TRBV5-1 to TRBJ2-7, with a possible D match to TRBD1 (6 bases). The CDR3 runs 14 residues. V lost 4 bases to trimming and J lost 1 base, with 12 bases between them. CDR1 is SGHRS and CDR2 is YFSETQ in the germline V gene. CDR3 sequence (DNA): TGCGCCAGCAGCATCAGCGGACAGTCCTACGAGCAGTACTTC. Amino acid sequence: CASSISGQSYEQYF.

About this clone: The CDR3 does not end in the conserved phenylalanine or tryptophan, so this is likely a read error. This rearrangement joins TRBV29-1 to TRBJ2-2; no clear D. V was cut by 5 bases and J by 1 base, with 8 bases left in between. The germline CDR1 and CDR2 sequences are SQVTM and ANQGSEA. This CDR3 is built from 13 residues. The CDR3 loop is CSVLMENTGELFS. CDR3 coding DNA: TGCAGCGTTCTCATGGAGAACACCGGGGAGCTGTTTTCT.

In its sample, this clone was seen once. The chain links TRBV27 to TRBJ1-2; weak D call: TRBD1 (5 bases). Germline values: CDR1 MNHEY, CDR2 SMNVEV (reference sequence). This CDR3 has 13 residues. Trimming cost V 4 bases and J 4 bases, with 10 bases left between them. The CDR3 DNA is TGTGCCAGCAGTTCTATCGGGGCCTATGGCTACACCTTC. Its translation is CASSSIGAYGYTF.

The chain joins TRBV15 to TRBJ2-7, with TRBD2 matching 10 bases. The CDR3 totals 17 residues. Germline V gene sequence: CDR1 LNHNV, CDR2 YYDKDF (reference sequence). V was pared by 5 bases and J by 4 bases, with 14 bases of the junction left unmatched. As DNA, the CDR3 is TGTGCCACCAGCTCACGGGGCGGTAGAGCGGGAGGGTACGAGCAGTACTTC. Its protein is CATSSRGGRAGGYEQYF.

A few counts support this clone. The chain employs TRBV29-1 and TRBJ2-3; the D is unclear. Trimming removed 7 bases at V and 2 bases at J, with 4 bases between. CDR3 size: 10 residues. The V gene's germline CDR1 is SQVTM and CDR2 ANQGSEA. Here the CDR3 reads CSAITDTQYF. The CDR3 DNA reads TGCAGCGCCATCACAGATACGCAGTATTTT.

The chain uses TRBV7-9 and TRBJ2-7, with TRBD1 identical over 9 bases. The CDR3 covers 15 residues. Trimming removed 5 bases from V and 6 bases from J; junction bases left unmatched: 11. CDR1 is SEHNR and CDR2 is FQNEAQ in the germline V gene (reference sequence). The CDR3 nucleotides are TGTGCCAGCAGCCAGGGGTGGACAGGGGACGGCGAGCAGTACTTC. Translating it yields CASSQGWTGDGEQYF.

This sequence joins TRBV15 and TRBJ1-1; a possible D gene is TRBD1 (5 bases). In germline, CDR1 is LNHNV, CDR2 YYDKDF (reference sequence). The CDR3 consists of 13 residues. Trimming cost V 6 bases and J 1 base, with 9 bases left between them. DNA for the CDR3: TGTGCCACCAGTGACCAGGGGAACACTGAAGCTTTCTTT. This gives the protein CATSDQGNTEAFF.

The CDR3 sequence is CASSVGGSAVLGLRQGGYNEQFF. CDR3 nucleotide sequence: TGTGCCAGCAGCGTAGGCGGCTCGGCCGTCCTGGGGTTGAGGCAGGGGGGTTACAATGAGCAGTTCTTC. This chain links TRBV9 with TRBJ2-1, with D possibly matching TRBD1 (7 bases). The CDR3 extends over 23 amino acids. Trimming left V 0 bases short and J 4 bases short, with 35 bases between. The germline V gene has CDR1 SGDLS and CDR2 YYNGEE.

The V gene is TRBV5-4, the J gene TRBJ1-1; D is perhaps TRBD1 (5 bases). Between the trimmed V and J ends, which lost 0 bases and 0 bases, there was a span of 9 bases. Germline V gene data show CDR1 as SGHNT and CDR2 as YYREEE (reference sequence). This CDR3 has 15 residues. The CDR3 DNA sequence: TGTGCCAGCAGCTTGGAGAACAGGCTGAACACTGAAGCTTTCTTT. Amino acid sequence: CASSLENRLNTEAFF. Based on the CDR3 plus reference TRBV5-4 and TRBJ1-1, the full variable domain is ETGVTQSPTHLIKTRGQQVTLRCSSQSGHNTVSWYQQALGQGPQFIFQYYREEENGRGNFPPRFSGLQFPNYSSELNVNALELDDSALYLCASSLENRLNTEAFFGQGTRLTVV.

In this sample, this clone turned up a few times. This chain uses TRBV7-6 with TRBJ1-5; D might be TRBD1 (6 bases). CDR1 SGHVS and CDR2 FNYEAQ come from the germline V gene. The CDR3 spans 16 residues. The V and J ends lost 5 bases and 6 bases respectively, with 20 bases between them. This chain's CDR3 is CASSREEGGLGQPQHF. DNA for the CDR3: TGTGCCAGCAGCCGGGAGGAAGGGGGTTTAGGTCAGCCCCAGCATTTT.

In this sample, this clone turned up once. This chain links TRBV5-4 with TRBJ2-3, with no clear D. V lost 0 bases to trimming and J lost 2 bases, with 7 bases between them. CDR1 and CDR2 (germline): SGHNT, YYREEE (reference sequence). This CDR3 is 14 amino acids long. CDR3 protein: CASSLEGFTDTQYF. The CDR3 DNA is TGTGCCAGCAGCTTGGAAGGGTTCACAGATACGCAGTATTTT.

This clone was recorded a few times. J is TRBJ1-1 and V is TRBV5-1; D not certain. This CDR3 contains 11 residues. Germline CDR1 SGHRS, CDR2 YFSETQ. V was cut by 0 bases and J by 7 bases, with 4 bases left in between. CDR3 nucleotides: TGCGCCAGCAGCTTGGGGAGTGAAGCTTTCTTT. Amino acids: CASSLGSEAFF. Drawing the rest from reference TRBV5-1 and TRBJ1-1, the complete variable domain is KAGVTQTPRYLIKTRGQQVTLSCSPISGHRSVSWYQQTPGQGLQFLFEYFSETQRNKGNFPGRFSGRQFSNSRSEMNVSTLELGDSALYLCASSLGSEAFFGQGTRLTVV.